A single sample gave rise to the 8 T cell receptor beta chains below, sequenced in a study of Ad26.COV2.S vaccination and SARS-CoV-2 variants. Assay used: immunoSEQ multiplex PCR; TCRdb lists only in-frame clones, some missing. The repertoire includes roughly 350,000 clones, less than 90% of them detected once, and approximately 11% sits in the top ten. Indicated treatment: roughly 20 received Ad26.COV2.S at low or high dose, single or two shots; a few received placebo; per-sample allocation not given. Sampling happened 63 days after the first vaccine or placebo injection. The source material was peripheral blood, sampled in a trial of Ad26.COV2.S vaccine versus placebo. These receptors came from a person aged 18-60 years who received the Ad26.COV2.S COVID-19 vaccine or a placebo.

This chain uses TRBV7-2 with TRBJ2-7, with unresolved D. The CDR3 spans 13 residues. V was pared by 4 bases and J by 3 bases, with 10 bases between. The germline CDR1 and CDR2 sequences are SGHTA and FQGNSA. In DNA form, the CDR3 reads TGTGCCAGCAGCTCTAGAACAAACTACGAGCAGTACTTC. Translating it yields CASSSRTNYEQYF.

This clone was counted once. The J gene is TRBJ2-2, the V gene TRBV28; D is possibly TRBD1 (5 bases). In germline, CDR1 is MDHEN, CDR2 SYDVKM. V gave up 2 bases and J gave up 1 base, with 5 bases separating them. There are 14 residues in the CDR3. The CDR3 coding sequence is TGTGCCAGCAGTTTAGGACAGAACACCGGGGAGCTGTTTTTT. This encodes CASSLGQNTGELFF.

The chain couples TRBV19 to TRBJ2-7; TRBD1 matches 10 bases. The ends lost 2 bases at V and 5 bases at J; junction bases unmatched: 6. The CDR3 is made up of 15 amino acids. CDR1 is LNHDA, CDR2 SQIVND, per germline (reference sequence). CDR3 nucleotide sequence: TGTGCCAGTAGTATATCTGGGACAGGGGTCAACGAGCAGTACTTC. Protein product: CASSISGTGVNEQYF. Looking up the rest from reference TRBV19 and TRBJ2-7 gives the full variable domain: DGGITQSPKYLFRKEGQNVTLSCEQNLNHDAMYWYRQDPGQGLRLIYYSQIVNDFQKGDIAEGYSVSREKKESFPLTVTSAQKNPTAFYLCASSISGTGVNEQYFGPGTRLTVT.

The V gene is TRBV28, the J gene TRBJ1-5; the D is unclear. This CDR3 has 12 residues. The germline V and J ends were trimmed by 6 bases and 5 bases, with 8 bases remaining between them. Looked up from germline, CDR1 is MDHEN and CDR2 is SYDVKM. The DNA of the CDR3 is TGTGCCAGCAGGGAAACAGATCAGCCCCAGCATTTT. It yields the protein CASRETDQPQHF.

This clone appeared a few times. This CDR3 is CASSGMLEGTDTQYF. The CDR3 coding sequence is TGTGCCAGCAGCGGGATGCTCGAGGGCACAGATACGCAGTATTTT. The chain joins TRBV7-9 to TRBJ2-3; D is uncertain. This CDR3 is built from 15 residues. Trimming shortened V by 5 bases and J by 1 base, and 13 bases separated the two germline ends. The germline CDR1 and CDR2 sequences are SEHNR and FQNEAQ (reference sequence).

V is TRBV4-2 and J is TRBJ2-7; 10 positions agree with TRBD2. Germline trimming cut 6 bases from V and 4 bases from J; bases unmatched to any gene: 12. Germline V lookup: CDR1 LGHNA, CDR2 YNFKEQ. The CDR3 is made up of 16 amino acids. The CDR3 protein is CASSPRGTSGEYEQYF. DNA of the CDR3: TGTGCCAGCAGTCCCCGGGGCACTAGCGGGGAATACGAGCAGTACTTC.

This clone has only a few counts. The chain carries TRBV27 and TRBJ1-1; D is uncertain. This CDR3 contains 13 residues. Trimming stripped 9 bases from V and 0 bases from J, with 11 bases between. Germline V CDR1 and CDR2: MNHEY, SMNVEV (reference sequence). The CDR3 loop reads CASRTDMNTEAFF. CDR3 bases: TGTGCCAGTCGGACTGATATGAACACTGAAGCTTTCTTT.

The V and J genes are TRBV4-3 and TRBJ2-4; 8 bases are a match to TRBD1. Per the germline V gene, CDR1 is LGHNA and CDR2 is YSLEER. The CDR3 has 15 amino acids. The J segment lost 2 bases and the V segment lost 6 bases, leaving 6 bases of the junction unmatched. DNA for the CDR3: TGCGCCAGCAGTCAGGACAGGGAATCCAAAAACATTCAGTACTTC. Encoded protein: CASSQDRESKNIQYF.